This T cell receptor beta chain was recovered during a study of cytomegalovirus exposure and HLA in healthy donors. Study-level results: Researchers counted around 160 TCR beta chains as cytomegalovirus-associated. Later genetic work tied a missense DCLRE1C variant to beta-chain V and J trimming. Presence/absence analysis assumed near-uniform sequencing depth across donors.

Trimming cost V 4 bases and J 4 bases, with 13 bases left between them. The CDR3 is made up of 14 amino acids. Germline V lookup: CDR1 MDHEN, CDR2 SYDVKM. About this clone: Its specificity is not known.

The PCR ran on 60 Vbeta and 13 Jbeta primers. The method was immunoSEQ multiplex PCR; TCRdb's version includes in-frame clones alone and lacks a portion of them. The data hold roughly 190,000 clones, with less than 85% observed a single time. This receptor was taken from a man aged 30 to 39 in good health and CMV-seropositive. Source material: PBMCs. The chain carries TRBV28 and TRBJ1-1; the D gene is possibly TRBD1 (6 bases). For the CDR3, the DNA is TGTGCCAGCAGTTACGGACAGAGAACCACTGAAGCTTTCTTT. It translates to CASSYGQRTTEAFF.